This T cell receptor beta chain originates from a study of T-cell memory formation after mild COVID-19. Notes on the study in general: Day 15 to 85 contractors were CD4/CD8 balanced; later expanders leaned CD4+. CD4+ contracting clones were mainly CM and EM; CD8+ ones, EMRA.

This CDR3 contains 14 residues. J lost 11 bases, V lost 0 bases, and 4 bases had no gene match. The germline V gene has CDR1 SGHRS and CDR2 YFSETQ. One entry per CDR3 protein, called by TCRdb with MiXCR from the 5' RACE reads. The top ten hold 22% of the sample, which has a few hundred thousand distinct CDR3 sequences, about a sixth seen once. This clonotype was detected many times. The target antigen is unknown. The specimen was PBMCs or a T cell subset sorted from them (not recorded which). The origin of this receptor is a man younger than 35 who had mild COVID-19 (a few samples of this study predate the infection). Cell type and time point are not known. The V and J genes are TRBV5-1 and TRBJ1-6; TRBD1 matches at 8 bases. The CDR3 is CASSLGTGSPPLHF. The CDR3 DNA reads TGCGCCAGCAGCTTGGGGACAGGGTCCCCACCCCTCCACTTT.